One and the same sample provided the 17 T cell receptor beta chains below, sequenced in a study of cytomegalovirus exposure and HLA in healthy donors. The PCR used 60 Vbeta and 13 Jbeta primers. Profiled with immunoSEQ multiplex PCR; TCRdb holds only in-frame clones, not every one. Among some 150,000 clones, about 80% were seen once, and the ten largest hold around 2%. Sample: PBMCs. These receptors originate from a woman between 35 and 50 years old in good health and CMV-seronegative.

This clone was seen just once. This rearrangement joins TRBV7-9 to TRBJ2-1; 9 bases match TRBD1. The CDR3 totals 16 residues. The germline CDR1 and CDR2 sequences are SEHNR and FQNEAQ (reference sequence). After removal of 5 bases from V and 2 bases from J, the junction contained 7 bases not matched to a gene. The CDR3 DNA reads TGTGCCAGCAGCCCCAAAAGGGACAGGGCCTACAATGAGCAGTTCTTC. It encodes CASSPKRDRAYNEQFF.

This chain joins TRBV19 and TRBJ2-2; the match to TRBD1 covers 7 bases. Germline values: CDR1 LNHDA, CDR2 SQIVND (reference sequence). V lost 9 bases and J lost 6; bases outside the gene matches: 4. The CDR3 consists of 12 residues. CDR3 sequence: CASRGSAGELFF. The CDR3 nucleotides are TGTGCCAGCAGGGGGTCTGCCGGGGAGCTGTTTTTT.

This chain links TRBV13 with TRBJ1-1; perhaps TRBD1 as D (5 bases). V lost 0 bases, J lost 3 bases, and 5 bases lay in between. CDR3 length: 13 residues. Per germline, CDR1 PRHDT and CDR2 FYEKMQ (reference sequence). Here the CDR3 reads CASSLGGDTEAFF. DNA for the CDR3: TGTGCCAGCAGCTTAGGAGGGGACACTGAAGCTTTCTTT.

As concerns this clone: The junction departs from the called germline gene at one end, perhaps through a read error. The chain joins TRBV5-4 to TRBJ2-2, with 7 bases matching TRBD1. Germline CDR1 and CDR2: SGHNT and YYREEE (reference sequence). The CDR3 runs 15 residues. For the CDR3, the DNA is TGTGCCAGCAGCTTAGGACAGGCGGGCACCGAGGAGCTGTTTTTT. It specifies CASSLGQAGTEELFF.

The chain couples TRBV29-1 to TRBJ2-1, with a possible D match to TRBD1 (6 bases). The CDR3 loop spans 12 amino acids. V shed 5 bases and J shed 4 bases, with 9 bases lying between them. Per germline, CDR1 SQVTM and CDR2 ANQGSEA. The CDR3 here is CSVNRDYNEQFF. The CDR3, as DNA: TGCAGCGTTAACAGGGATTACAATGAGCAGTTCTTC.

In nucleotides, the CDR3 is TGTGCCATCTCTAATCGGGGCAGGGGGAGCTCTGGAAACACCATATATTTT. Its translation: CAISNRGRGSSGNTIYF. The V gene is TRBV19, the J gene TRBJ1-3, with 7 bases that match TRBD1. Germline lookup yields CDR1 LNHDA and CDR2 SQIVND (reference sequence). Trimming cost V 10 bases and J 0 bases; bases outside gene matches: 15. The CDR3 contains 17 residues.

CDR3 bases: TGTGCCAGCAGCGTACATAGCGCGGAGACCCAGTACTTC. It translates to CASSVHSAETQYF. The chain combines TRBV9 with TRBJ2-5; the D gene is possibly TRBD2 (5 bases). The CDR3 extends over 13 amino acids. The ends were cut back, 1 base at V and 5 bases at J, with 9 bases in the middle. The germline gives CDR1 SGDLS, CDR2 YYNGEE.

This clone was recorded only once. This chain joins TRBV4-1 and TRBJ2-5; 13 bases agree with TRBD2. The CDR3 totals 15 residues. Germline-derived CDR1 and CDR2 are MGHRA and YSYEKL. V lost 3 bases to trimming and J lost 8 bases; unmatched junction nucleotides: 6. The CDR3 nucleotides read TGCGCCAGCAGCCAGAGGACTAGCGGGAGCTTAACCCAGTACTTC. Residues: CASSQRTSGSLTQYF.

J is TRBJ2-7 and V is TRBV6-5; no reliable D call. Trimming removed 4 bases from V and 6 bases from J, with 7 bases in between. CDR3 length: 11 amino acids. Germline V CDR1 and CDR2: MNHEY, SVGAGI. The CDR3, as DNA: TGTGCCAGCAGTTCACCTAGCGAGCAGTACTTC. It codes for CASSSPSEQYF.

V and J are TRBV2 and TRBJ2-1; TRBD2 matches at 8 bases. The ends lost 7 bases at V and 4 bases at J; junction bases unmatched: 9. The germline V gene has CDR1 SNHLY and CDR2 FYNNEI. This CDR3 region has 15 residues. For the CDR3, the DNA is TGTGCCAGCAACGCCGGGCGGGAGGTGTACAATGAGCAGTTCTTC. Amino acid sequence: CASNAGREVYNEQFF.

The chain is built from TRBV9 and TRBJ2-3, with a weak D call TRBD2 (5 bases). Germline V gives CDR1 SGDLS, CDR2 YYNGEE. CDR3 size: 15 residues. Trimming took off 0 bases at V and 1 base at J, with 9 bases between the two ends. In nucleotides, the CDR3 is TGTGCCAGCAGCGTAGCACTAGTGGGCACAGATACGCAGTATTTT. Its translation: CASSVALVGTDTQYF.

This rearrangement joins TRBV6-6 to TRBJ1-2; 8 bases are shared with TRBD1. After removal of 2 bases from V and 7 bases from J, the junction contained 9 bases not matched to a gene. This CDR3 contains 15 residues. Per germline, CDR1 MNHNY and CDR2 SVGAGI (reference sequence). This chain's CDR3 is CASSYTGQERGGYTF. DNA for the CDR3: TGTGCCAGCAGTTACACGGGACAGGAAAGAGGTGGCTACACCTTC.

Remarks on this clone: The junction differs from germline at one of its ends, possibly a read error. The chain uses TRBV28 and TRBJ2-7; 8 nucleotides line up with TRBD1. This CDR3 contains 19 residues. Germline V gene sequence: CDR1 MDHEN, CDR2 SYDVKM. CDR3 nucleotide sequence: TGTGCCACCAGTCCCGTGGGACAGGTGTCGTCGCTAGTGTTCTACGAGCAGTACTTC. Residues: CATSPVGQVSSLVFYEQYF.

CDR3 residues: CASRDTYRELTQYF. CDR3 nucleotide sequence: TGCGCCAGCAGGGATACCTACAGGGAATTGACCCAGTACTTC. V gene TRBV10-2 combines with J gene TRBJ2-5; tentatively, D is TRBD1 (6 bases). V was shortened by 6 bases and J by 7 bases, with 18 bases between the two germline ends. The germline CDR1 and CDR2 sequences are WSHSY and SAAADI. The length of the CDR3 is 14 residues.

This clone was seen once. The J gene is TRBJ2-7, the V gene TRBV4-3; 11 bases agree with TRBD2. The CDR3 runs to 14 residues. Germline V gene lookup returns CDR1 LGHNA and CDR2 YSLEER. V was pared by 1 base and J by 6 bases, with 2 bases of the junction left unmatched. This chain's CDR3 is CASSQVGTSGEQYF. Here the CDR3 DNA reads TGCGCCAGCAGCCAAGTCGGGACTAGCGGCGAGCAGTACTTC.

The chain links TRBV7-2 to TRBJ2-5; 10 positions match TRBD2. Germline CDR1 SGHTA, CDR2 FQGNSA. V lost 0 bases, J lost 4 bases, and 2 bases stayed unmatched. This CDR3 contains 15 residues. CDR3 in DNA: TGTGCCAGCAGCTTAGCCCCTAGCGGGAGAGAGACCCAGTACTTC. Its translation is CASSLAPSGRETQYF.

CDR3 in DNA: TGTGCCAGTAGTCGGGTCGGGACTAGCGGGAGGCATCCGTACAATGAGCAGTTCTTC. Amino acid sequence: CASSRVGTSGRHPYNEQFF. The V call is TRBV19, the J call TRBJ2-1; 15 bases align to TRBD2. The V and J ends lost 5 bases and 4 bases, in that order; junction bases with no gene match: 12. This CDR3 region has 19 residues. Looked up from germline, CDR1 is LNHDA and CDR2 is SQIVND (reference sequence).